What follows are 24 T cell receptor beta chains derived from one specimen sequenced in a study of vaccination and CD4 T cells after COVID-19 (dated by TCRdb to 2022 to 2024). These TCRs are of unknown antigen specificity. The treatment or condition label of this sample denotes: roughly 10-day PBMC culture with coronavirus spike peptide pools or control peptides (ViraFEST assay). CD4+ T cells from unexposed donors were collected before the COVID-19 pandemic (2011-2018). The library was prepared using PCR. The instrument given in TCRdb is Illumina iSeq 100. TCR sequencing of DNA from cultured CD4+ T cells used the Oncomine TCR Beta short-read assay at the Johns Hopkins FTIC core. TCRdb handled the public reads itself, with Q25 trimming in fastp and clone calling in MiXCR, and kept productive beta chains. All rows with the same CDR3 protein become a single entry with the most common DNA and genes. For this sample the table gives approximately 7,100 distinct CDR3 sequences, of which roughly 48% were detected only once. In total, the top ten clones hold around 25% of the sample.

The specimen was CD4+ T cells from blood, cultured in vitro. The receptors come from a human donor in good health.

This clonotype was recorded a few times. The rearrangement joins TRBV6-1 to TRBJ2-7, with 7 bases identical to TRBD2. The CDR3 has 15 residues. The V gene end was trimmed by 6 bases and the J gene end by 0 bases; junction bases not matched to a gene: 8. From germline, CDR1 is MNHNS and CDR2 SASEGT. Here the CDR3 reads CASRPYTGGSYEQYF. CDR3 coding DNA: TGTGCCAGCAGGCCCTATACGGGAGGCTCCTACGAGCAGTACTTC.

A note on this clonotype: A read error may explain this, as a much larger clone is one base away. The chain joins TRBV5-1 to TRBJ2-3; a possible D gene is TRBD2 (6 bases). In germline, CDR1 is SGHRS, CDR2 YFSETQ. This CDR3 has 15 amino acids. DNA for the CDR3: TGCGCCAGCAACTTGGAGTACGGGAGTACAGATACGCAGTATTTT. It encodes CASNLEYGSTDTQYF.

The rearrangement links TRBV20-1 to TRBJ2-7, with TRBD1 as a possible D gene (6 bases). The CDR3 runs 14 residues. V lost 0 bases to trimming and J lost 2 bases, with 11 bases between them. The V gene's germline CDR1 is DFQATT and CDR2 SNEGSKA (reference sequence). The chain's CDR3 is CSARDDRTAYEQYF. Written as DNA, the CDR3 is TGCAGTGCTAGAGATGACAGGACTGCCTACGAGCAGTACTTC.

The chain has TRBV11-3 and TRBJ2-3; 10 nucleotides match TRBD2. The length of the CDR3 is 14 residues. V lost 5 bases, J lost 4 bases, and 3 bases stayed unmatched. The germline V gene encodes CDR1 SGHNT and CDR2 YENEEA. This chain's CDR3 is CASSPLAGADTQYF. The CDR3 region has the DNA TGTGCCAGCAGCCCGCTAGCGGGAGCAGATACGCAGTATTTT.

The chain joins TRBV28 to TRBJ1-1; D gene ambiguous. The CDR3 has 13 residues. The germline V and J ends were trimmed by 5 bases and 5 bases, with 12 bases remaining between them. Germline CDR1 and CDR2: MDHEN and SYDVKM. The CDR3 reads CASSPVGRTEAFF. CDR3 in DNA: TGTGCCAGCAGTCCCGTGGGGAGGACTGAAGCTTTCTTT.

This chain uses TRBV9 with TRBJ1-2; TRBD1 matches 7 bases. The CDR3 runs 19 residues. CDR1 is SGDLS, CDR2 YYNGEE, per germline. With 0 bases clipped from V and 5 bases from J, the junction kept 19 bases outside the gene matches. CDR3 coding DNA: TGTGCCAGCAGCGTAGACAGAGGACGGAGGGGGCAGGGTCGGTATGGCTACACCTTC. Translation gives CASSVDRGRRGQGRYGYTF.

In its sample, this clonotype was seen a few times. The CDR3 protein is CSASNPRTSESTDTQYF. The CDR3 coding sequence is TGCAGTGCTAGTAATCCCCGGACTAGCGAAAGCACAGATACGCAGTATTTT. The chain carries TRBV20-1 and TRBJ2-3; TRBD2 matches 9 bases. The J segment lost 0 bases and the V segment lost 3 bases, leaving 10 bases of the junction unmatched. Germline assignment: CDR1 DFQATT and CDR2 SNEGSKA (reference sequence). The CDR3 consists of 17 residues.

A few counts support this clonotype. This chain links TRBV25-1 with TRBJ2-5; D gene uncertain. The CDR3 extends over 11 amino acids. From germline, CDR1 is MGHDK and CDR2 SYGVNS. With 4 bases removed from V and 5 bases from J, the gap between germline ends came to 5 bases. The CDR3, as DNA: TGTGCCAGCAGTGGACGGGAGACCCAGTACTTC. Translated: CASSGRETQYF. Variable domain in full (rest from reference TRBV25-1 and TRBJ2-5): EADIYQTPRYLVIGTGKKITLECSQTMGHDKMYWYQQDPGMELHLIHYSYGVNSTEKGDLSSESTVSRIRTEHFPLTLESARPSHTSQYLCASSGRETQYFGPGTRLLVL.

V usage is TRBV30 and J usage is TRBJ1-6; D ambiguous. Germline lookup yields CDR1 GTSNPN and CDR2 SVGIG (reference sequence). This CDR3 spans 12 amino acids. The ends were cut back, 7 bases at V and 9 bases at J, with 13 bases in the middle. CDR3 bases: TGTGCCTTGGCCCGAAGCGGTTCACCCCTCCACTTT. Translated: CALARSGSPLHF.

The chain employs TRBV6-1 and TRBJ2-1, with TRBD2 matching over 9 bases. V was clipped by 2 bases and J by 1 base; unmatched bases: 9. CDR1 and CDR2 from the germline V gene are MNHNS and SASEGT. This CDR3 comprises 18 residues. The DNA for the CDR3 is TGTGCCAGCAGTGAAAATTACGGGGCGGGAGGGTCCTACAATGAGCAGTTCTTC. It encodes CASSENYGAGGSYNEQFF.

This chain connects TRBV7-2 to TRBJ2-3; D might be TRBD2 (5 bases). There are 15 residues in the CDR3. The germline CDR1 and CDR2 sequences are SGHTA and FQGNSA. Deletions cut 5 bases from V and 2 bases from J, with 14 bases between. CDR3 DNA sequence: TGTGCCAGCAGCCCCTCGAGGGTGAACACAGATACGCAGTATTTT. This sequence encodes CASSPSRVNTDTQYF.

In its sample, this clonotype was seen a few times. V is TRBV15 and J is TRBJ2-5; D not certain. V lost 5 bases, J lost 2 bases, and 12 bases lay in between. Looked up from germline, CDR1 is LNHNV and CDR2 is YYDKDF (reference sequence). The CDR3 runs 14 residues. CDR3 sequence reads: CATSSGRTQETQYF. Here the CDR3 DNA reads TGTGCCACCAGCTCTGGACGGACGCAAGAGACCCAGTACTTC.

The rearrangement joins TRBV7-9 to TRBJ2-3; no reliable D call. The germline CDR1 and CDR2 sequences are SEHNR and FQNEAQ (reference sequence). The CDR3 covers 16 residues. Trimming shortened V by 11 bases and J by 0 bases, and 21 bases separated the two germline ends. The CDR3 DNA reads as TGTGCCTCGTTTGGTCGAACAGAGGACAGCACAGATACGCAGTATTTT. This encodes CASFGRTEDSTDTQYF.

This clonotype appeared a few times. The V gene is TRBV5-4, the J gene TRBJ2-5, with D possibly TRBD2 on 6 matching bases. The germline gives CDR1 SGHNT, CDR2 YYREEE (reference sequence). Trimming stripped 0 bases from V and 5 bases from J, with 11 bases between. The CDR3 runs 14 residues. CDR3 amino acids: CASSLAGVPETQYF. CDR3 in DNA: TGTGCCAGCAGCTTGGCGGGAGTGCCTGAGACCCAGTACTTC. Using reference TRBV5-4 and TRBJ2-5 for the parts outside the CDR3, the full variable domain is ETGVTQSPTHLIKTRGQQVTLRCSSQSGHNTVSWYQQALGQGPQFIFQYYREEENGRGNFPPRFSGLQFPNYSSELNVNALELDDSALYLCASSLAGVPETQYFGPGTRLLVL.

This clonotype has a handful of counts. The chain recombines TRBV6-5 with TRBJ1-1; D perhaps matches TRBD1 (5 bases). V was pared by 2 bases and J by 1 base, with 11 bases between. The CDR3 consists of 15 residues. Germline-derived CDR1 and CDR2 are MNHEY and SVGAGI. Written as DNA, the CDR3 is TGTGCCAGCAGTTACACTGGGACGGGGAACACTGAAGCTTTCTTT. Amino acid sequence: CASSYTGTGNTEAFF.

This clonotype occurred a few times. CDR3: CSARGDTSYGYTF. DNA of the CDR3: TGCAGTGCTAGAGGGGATACATCCTATGGCTACACCTTC. J is TRBJ1-2 and V is TRBV20-1, with D unclear. Germline CDR1 DFQATT, CDR2 SNEGSKA (reference sequence). CDR3 size: 13 residues. The ends were cut back, 1 base at V and 4 bases at J, with 10 bases in the middle.

This rearrangement joins TRBV18 to TRBJ2-1; 10 nucleotides align to TRBD2. Germline values: CDR1 KGHSH, CDR2 LQKENI. This CDR3 region has 16 residues. The junction had 12 bases not matched to a gene; V was cut back by 3 bases and J by 10 bases. The CDR3 DNA reads as TGTGCCAGCTCACCGGAGTTTCTAGCGGGAGTCGAAGAGCAGTTCTTC. Amino acids: CASSPEFLAGVEEQFF. The variable domain in full, completed from reference TRBV18 and TRBJ2-1, reads NAGVMQNPRHLVRRRGQEARLRCSPMKGHSHVYWYRQLPEEGLKFMVYLQKENIIDESGMPKERFSAEFPKEGPSILRIQQVVRGDSAAYFCASSPEFLAGVEEQFFGPGTRLTVL.

V and J are TRBV28 and TRBJ2-5, with a weak D call TRBD1 (5 bases). From germline, CDR1 is MDHEN and CDR2 SYDVKM. V was cut by 0 bases and J by 5 bases, with 13 bases left in between. CDR3 length: 15 residues. The chain's CDR3 is CASSLWPGLSETQYF. The CDR3 DNA reads as TGTGCCAGCAGTTTATGGCCAGGGTTGTCGGAGACCCAGTACTTC.

The chain joins TRBV28 to TRBJ2-1; 8 nucleotides line up with TRBD2. The CDR3 runs 13 residues. Germline assignment: CDR1 MDHEN and CDR2 SYDVKM. Trimming cost V 8 bases and J 7 bases; bases outside gene matches: 7. The CDR3 here is CASCLAGRNEQFF. CDR3 sequence (DNA): TGTGCCAGCTGCTTAGCGGGGAGGAATGAGCAGTTCTTC.

This clonotype came up a few times. V gene TRBV20-1 combines with J gene TRBJ2-3; 9 positions match TRBD2. V shed 5 bases and J 4 bases; nucleotides not matched to a gene: 7. Germline V gene data show CDR1 as DFQATT and CDR2 as SNEGSKA (reference sequence). The CDR3 sequence is 14 residues long. Here the CDR3 DNA reads TGCAGTGCTCCCAGGACTAGCGCCCCAGATACGCAGTATTTT. As protein: CSAPRTSAPDTQYF.

This clonotype has a handful of counts. The gene calls are TRBV7-6 and TRBJ2-7, with 10 bases matching TRBD2. CDR1 and CDR2 from the germline V gene are SGHVS and FNYEAQ. This CDR3 is built from 15 residues. Trimming at V came to 5 bases and at J to 5 bases, leaving 9 bases not matched to a gene. The CDR3 sequence: CASSKDSGGQHEQYF. The CDR3 nucleotides read TGTGCCAGCAGCAAAGATAGCGGGGGGCAGCACGAGCAGTACTTC.

This clonotype was counted a few times. The J gene is TRBJ2-7, the V gene TRBV20-1, with D tentatively TRBD2 (7 bases). CDR3 length: 16 residues. Germline V gene lookup returns CDR1 DFQATT and CDR2 SNEGSKA (reference sequence). Trimming shortened V by 3 bases and J by 1 base, and 19 bases separated the two germline ends. The CDR3, as DNA: TGCAGTGCTAGGTCTCCGAGGGGGGGCATATCCTACGAGCAGTACTTC. This encodes CSARSPRGGISYEQYF.

This rearrangement joins TRBV7-2 to TRBJ2-3; no reliable D call. The ends were cut back, 4 bases at V and 5 bases at J, with 4 bases in the middle. Germline-derived CDR1 and CDR2 are SGHTA and FQGNSA. The CDR3 covers 11 residues. CDR3 nucleotide sequence: TGTGCCAGCAGCTACGTAGATACGCAGTATTTT. This sequence encodes CASSYVDTQYF.

V usage is TRBV25-1 and J usage is TRBJ2-5, with 7 bases matching TRBD2. Germline CDR1 reads MGHDK; CDR2 reads SYGVNS. The CDR3 runs to 14 residues. V trimming: 6 bases; J trimming: 4 bases; junction bases outside the gene matches: 8. The CDR3 nucleotides are TGTGCCAGCAGCGATGGACTAGTAGGAGAGACCCAGTACTTC. Translating it yields CASSDGLVGETQYF.